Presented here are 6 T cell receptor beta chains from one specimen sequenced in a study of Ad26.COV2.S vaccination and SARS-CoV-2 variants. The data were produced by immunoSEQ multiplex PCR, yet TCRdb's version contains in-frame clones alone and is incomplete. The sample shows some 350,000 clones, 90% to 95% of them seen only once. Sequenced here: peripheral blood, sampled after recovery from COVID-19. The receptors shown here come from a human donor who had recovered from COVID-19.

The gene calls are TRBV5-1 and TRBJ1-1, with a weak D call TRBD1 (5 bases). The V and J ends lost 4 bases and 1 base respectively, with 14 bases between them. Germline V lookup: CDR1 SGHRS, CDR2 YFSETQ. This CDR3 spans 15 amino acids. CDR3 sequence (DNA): TGCGCCAGCAGCAAGAGCAGGGTGACGAACACTGAAGCTTTCTTT. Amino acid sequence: CASSKSRVTNTEAFF. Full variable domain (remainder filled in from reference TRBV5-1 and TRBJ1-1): KAGVTQTPRYLIKTRGQQVTLSCSPISGHRSVSWYQQTPGQGLQFLFEYFSETQRNKGNFPGRFSGRQFSNSRSEMNVSTLELGDSALYLCASSKSRVTNTEAFFGQGTRLTVV.

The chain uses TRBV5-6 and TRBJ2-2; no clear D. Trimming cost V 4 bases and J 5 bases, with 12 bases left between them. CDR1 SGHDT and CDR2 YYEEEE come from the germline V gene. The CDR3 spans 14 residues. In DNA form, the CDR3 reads TGTGCCAGCAGCCTGGACCGGCGGACCGGGGAGCTGTTTTTT. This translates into CASSLDRRTGELFF.

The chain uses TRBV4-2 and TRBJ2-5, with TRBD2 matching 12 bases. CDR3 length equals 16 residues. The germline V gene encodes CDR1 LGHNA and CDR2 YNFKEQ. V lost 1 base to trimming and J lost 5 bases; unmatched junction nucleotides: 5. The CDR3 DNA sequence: TGTGCCAGCAGCCAAGCTAGCGGGGGGGCCTGGGAGACCCAGTACTTC. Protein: CASSQASGGAWETQYF.

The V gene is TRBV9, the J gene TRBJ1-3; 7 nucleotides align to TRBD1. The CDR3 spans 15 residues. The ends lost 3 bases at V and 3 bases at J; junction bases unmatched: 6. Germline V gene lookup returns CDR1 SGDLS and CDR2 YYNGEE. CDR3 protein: CASSGRGGSGNTIYF. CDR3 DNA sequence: TGTGCCAGCAGCGGCAGGGGGGGCAGTGGAAACACCATATATTTT.

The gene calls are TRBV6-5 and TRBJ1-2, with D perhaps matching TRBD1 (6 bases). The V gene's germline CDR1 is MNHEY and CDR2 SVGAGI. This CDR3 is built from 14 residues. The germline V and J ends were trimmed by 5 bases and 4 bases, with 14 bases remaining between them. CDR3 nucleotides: TGTGCCAGCAGTCGAGGACGGACAGTCTATGGCTACACCTTC. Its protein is CASSRGRTVYGYTF.

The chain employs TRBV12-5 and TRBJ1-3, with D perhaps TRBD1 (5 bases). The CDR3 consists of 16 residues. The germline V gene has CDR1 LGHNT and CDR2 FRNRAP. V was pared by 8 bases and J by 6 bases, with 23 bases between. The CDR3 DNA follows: TGTGCTAGTCGGGCCTCCCGGGACCCCAAGAAAAACACCATATATTTT. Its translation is CASRASRDPKKNTIYF.